The sequence of this T cell receptor (beta chain) was determined in a study of blood T cell repertoires in COVID-19. Whole-study context: Acute-phase and convalescent COVID-19 samples originated in the United States, Italy and Spain. Sample material is recorded as cDNA or gDNA derived from T cells, B-cell-depleted T cells, or PBMCs.

Only in-frame clones appear in the TCRdb table, and some are missing; sequencing was by immunoSEQ multiplex PCR. The top ten hold 6% of the sample, which has approximately 100,000 clones, 90% to 95% seen once. Trimming removed 0 bases from V and 4 bases from J; junction bases left unmatched: 4. The CDR3 is 17 amino acids. Germline CDR1 and CDR2: LGHNA and YNFKEQ. The receptor was derived from a human donor in a cohort sampled during active COVID-19. The gene calls are TRBV4-2 and TRBJ2-5; 14 positions agree with TRBD2. Sequencing used peripheral blood. As DNA, the CDR3 is TGTGCCAGCAGCCAAGACCCTGGACTAGCGGGGGGAGAGACCCAGTACTTC. This encodes CASSQDPGLAGGETQYF.